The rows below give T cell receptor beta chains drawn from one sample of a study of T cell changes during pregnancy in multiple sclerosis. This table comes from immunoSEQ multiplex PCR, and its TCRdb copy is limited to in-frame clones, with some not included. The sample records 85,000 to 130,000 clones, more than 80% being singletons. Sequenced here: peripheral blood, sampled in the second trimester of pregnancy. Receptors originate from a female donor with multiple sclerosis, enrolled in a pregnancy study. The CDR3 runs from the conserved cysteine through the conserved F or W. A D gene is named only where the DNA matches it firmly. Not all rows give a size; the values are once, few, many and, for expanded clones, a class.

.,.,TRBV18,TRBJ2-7,TGTGCCAGCTCACCACGGGACACCTACGAGCAGTACTTC,CASSPRDTYEQYF
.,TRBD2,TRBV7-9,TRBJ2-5,TGTGCCAGCAGCTTAGCAACTAGCGGGGGTGAGACCCAGTACTTC,CASSLATSGGETQYF
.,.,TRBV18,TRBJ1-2,TGTGCCAGCTCACTCAGGGGAGAGGATGGCTACACCTTC,CASSLRGEDGYTF
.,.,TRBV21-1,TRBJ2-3,TGTGCCAGCAGCAAACGGGACCTAGCGGCCACAGATACGCAGTATTTT,CASSKRDLAATDTQYF
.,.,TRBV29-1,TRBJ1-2,TGCAGCGTTGAAGAGGGCGGACAGAAGCACTATGGCTACACCTTC,CSVEEGGQKHYGYTF
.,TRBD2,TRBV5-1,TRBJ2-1,TGCGCCAGCAAGGATAGCGGGGTCCCCTACAATGAGCAGTTCTTC,CASKDSGVPYNEQFF
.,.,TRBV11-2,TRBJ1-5,TGTGCCAGCAGCTTAGACGGTAATAGCAATCAGCCCCAGCATTTT,CASSLDGNSNQPQHF
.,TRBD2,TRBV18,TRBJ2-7,TGTGCCAGCTCACCCCTCGCCGGACTAGCGGGAATCTTTTACGAGCAGTACTTC,CASSPLAGLAGIFYEQYF
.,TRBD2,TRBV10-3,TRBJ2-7,TGTGCCATCAGTGTCGGGACTAGCGGGCTAGCCTTCTTC,CAISVGTSGLAFF
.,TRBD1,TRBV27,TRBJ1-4,TGTGCCAGCAGTTTATTCAGGGGGACTGAAAAACTGTTTTTT,CASSLFRGTEKLFF
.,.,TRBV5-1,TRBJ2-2,TGCGCCAGCAGGGAAGCTAGCTATACCGGGGAGCTGTTTTTT,CASREASYTGELFF
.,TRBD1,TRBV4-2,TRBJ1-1,TGTGCCAGCAGCCAAGAGGCAGGGGGCAGATCTGAAGCTTTCTTT,CASSQEAGGRSEAFF
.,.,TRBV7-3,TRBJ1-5,TGTGCCAGCAGCTTATCAGAGGGTCAGCCCCAGCATTTT,CASSLSEGQPQHF
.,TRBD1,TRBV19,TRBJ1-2,TGTGCCAGTAGTCCGAGGGACAGGAACTATGGCTACACCTTC,CASSPRDRNYGYTF
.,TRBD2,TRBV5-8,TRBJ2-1,TGTGCCAGCAGCTTAACAGGGAGACTAGCGGGGAAATTGAATGAGCAGTTCTTC,CASSLTGRLAGKLNEQFF
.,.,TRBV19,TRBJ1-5,TGTGCCAGTAGTATTCGGAGGGTGAGCAATCAGCCCCAGCATTTT,CASSIRRVSNQPQHF
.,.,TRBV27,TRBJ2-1,TGTGCCAGCAGTTTATTTGGGGGCGGACAGATATACAATGAGCAGTTCTTC,CASSLFGGGQIYNEQFF
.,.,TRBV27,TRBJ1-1,TGTGCCAGCAGTTTTCGAGGGAACACTGAAGCTTTCTTT,CASSFRGNTEAFF
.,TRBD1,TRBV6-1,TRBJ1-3,TGTGCCAGCAGTGGGACAGGCGACTCTGGAAACACCATATATTTT,CASSGTGDSGNTIYF
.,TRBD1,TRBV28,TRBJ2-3,TGTGCCAGCTCATCGAGACAGGGCTTCACAGATACGCAGTATTTT,CASSSRQGFTDTQYF
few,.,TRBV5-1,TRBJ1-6,TGCGCCAGCAGCCCGGACGGCGGGGGACGGTCACCCCTCCACTTT,CASSPDGGGRSPLHF
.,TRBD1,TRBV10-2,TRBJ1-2,TGCGCCAGCAGTATGACAGGGGGCAAGAATGGCTACACCTTC,CASSMTGGKNGYTF
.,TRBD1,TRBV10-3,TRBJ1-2,TGTGCCACCCGACAGGGTGACTATGGCTACACCTTC,CATRQGDYGYTF
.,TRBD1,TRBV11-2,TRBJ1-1,TGTGCCAGCAGCTTACCCTGGACAGGGGTACACACTGAAGCTTTCTTT,CASSLPWTGVHTEAFF
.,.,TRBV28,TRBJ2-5,TGTGCCAGCACCCCCGGGAGCCATTCGACCCAGTACTTC,CASTPGSHSTQYF
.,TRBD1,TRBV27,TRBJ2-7,TGTGCCAGCAGCCTGAGGGACAGGGGTATCCGCGAGCAGTACTTC,CASSLRDRGIREQYF
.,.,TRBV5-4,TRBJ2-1,TGTGCCAGCAGCTACCTAACAGGGATAAATGAGCAGTTCTTC,CASSYLTGINEQFF
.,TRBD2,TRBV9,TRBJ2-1,TGTGCCAGCAGCGTAGGGGTGACTAGCGGGAGCAATGAGCAGTTCTTC,CASSVGVTSGSNEQFF
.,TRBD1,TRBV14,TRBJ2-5,TGTGCCAACCTTACCGGGACAGGGATGGAGACCCAGTACTTC,CANLTGTGMETQYF
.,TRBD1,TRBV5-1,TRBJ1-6,TGCGCCAGCAGCCCCGGGACAGAAAATTCACCCCTCCACTTT,CASSPGTENSPLHF
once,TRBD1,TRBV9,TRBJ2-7,TGTGCCAGCAGCGCGACCGGGACAGGGTACGAGCAGTACTTC,CASSATGTGYEQYF
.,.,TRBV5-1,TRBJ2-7,TGCGCCAGCAGCCTGGGCGGGCAGAGTTACGAGCAGTACTTC,CASSLGGQSYEQYF
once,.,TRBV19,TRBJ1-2,TGTGCCAGTACCCAAGGATCGACAGCCTATGGCTACACCTTC,CASTQGSTAYGYTF
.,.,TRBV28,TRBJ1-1,TGTGCCAGCGGCCTAAGGGCAGGGGAAATCGAAGCTTTCTTT,CASGLRAGEIEAFF
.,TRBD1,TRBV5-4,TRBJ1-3,TGTGCCAGCAGCCAAAGGACAGGGGGCTCTGGAAACACCATATATTTT,CASSQRTGGSGNTIYF
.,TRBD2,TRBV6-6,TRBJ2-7,TGTGCCAGCAGTCTTCTTCAGGGAGGGCCGAATGAGCAGTACTTC,CASSLLQGGPNEQYF
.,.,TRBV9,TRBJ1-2,TGTGCCAGCAGCGTACAGGGCGTCGAGGGCTACACCTTC,CASSVQGVEGYTF
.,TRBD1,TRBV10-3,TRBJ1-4,TGTGCCATCAGTGAGTCGCGGGACAGGGGGCTTGAGGAAAAACTGTTTTTT,CAISESRDRGLEEKLFF
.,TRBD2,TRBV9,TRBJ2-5,TGTGCCAGCAGCGTCTCTACTAGCGGGGGGGAAACGCTGAGGGAGACCCAGTACTTC,CASSVSTSGGETLRETQYF
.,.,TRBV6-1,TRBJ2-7,TGTGCCAGCAGTGATCGCCCTGGGCCCTACGAGCAGTACTTC,CASSDRPGPYEQYF
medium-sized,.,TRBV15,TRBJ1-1,TGTGCCACCAGCAGAGGGACACAGAACACTGAAGCTTTCTTT,CATSRGTQNTEAFF
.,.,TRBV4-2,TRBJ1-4,TGTGCCAGCAGCCACAGGGCCGACACTGAAAAACTGTTTTTT,CASSHRADTEKLFF
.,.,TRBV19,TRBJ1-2,TGTGCCAGTAGTATTAGCGGGAGTCACTCCTATGGCTACACCTTC,CASSISGSHSYGYTF
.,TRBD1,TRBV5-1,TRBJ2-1,TGCGCCAGCAGCTTGGGAGGGACAGGGGCCAATGAGCAGTTCTTC,CASSLGGTGANEQFF
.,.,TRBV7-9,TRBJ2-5,TGTGCCAGCAGTCCCCCGCTGACTCTCCAAGAGACCCAGTACTTC,CASSPPLTLQETQYF
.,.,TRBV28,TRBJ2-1,TGTGCCAGCAGTTTCCACCCCTCCCCAGTTGAGCAGTTCTTC,CASSFHPSPVEQFF
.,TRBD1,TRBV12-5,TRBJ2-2,TGTGCTAGTGGTTTGGTACAACAGGGGGCCGGGGAGCTGTTTTTT,CASGLVQQGAGELFF
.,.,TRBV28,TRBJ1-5,TGTGCCAGCAGTTTACCCCGAGGGCCCCAGCATTTT,CASSLPRGPQHF
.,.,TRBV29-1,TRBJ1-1,TGCAGCGTTACCTCGACAGGCTCCGGTGAAGCTTTCTTT,CSVTSTGSGEAFF
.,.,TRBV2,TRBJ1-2,TGTGCCAGCAGTGAAGCGCGGGGGGGATCTGTTGGCTACACCTTC,CASSEARGGSVGYTF
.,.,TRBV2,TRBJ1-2,TGTGCCAGCACCGCGGACGGGATCTATGGCTACACCTTC,CASTADGIYGYTF
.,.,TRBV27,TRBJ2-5,TGTGCCAGCAGTCTCGGACAGCGGCAGACCCAGTACTTC,CASSLGQRQTQYF
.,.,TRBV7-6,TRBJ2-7,TGTGCCAGCAGCCCCTTGGACTGGGTCTCCTACGAGCAGTACTTC,CASSPLDWVSYEQYF
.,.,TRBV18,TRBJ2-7,TGTGCCAGCTCACCTCTTGAGCAGGCAGTATACGAGCAGTACTTC,CASSPLEQAVYEQYF
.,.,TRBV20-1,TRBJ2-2,TGCAGTGCCAAGCGCACCGGGGAGCTGTTTTTT,CSAKRTGELFF